This T cell receptor beta chain originates from a study of blood T cells in healthy people across ages. PCR was performed a second time for about 6 to 12 cycles using a sample-barcoded 5' primer and a J-beta primer mix. Every sample returned 2.5 million or more CDR3-containing paired-end reads. Using its own MiXCR run on the 5' RACE reads, TCRdb lists one record per CDR3 protein. Among 500,000 to 650,000 distinct CDR3 sequences listed, around a quarter were seen once. The germline CDR1 and CDR2 sequences are SEHNR and FQNEAQ (reference sequence). This CDR3 has 11 amino acids. The sample was also linked to a second study, of T cells of mothers and their children. That publication notes: Related mother-child pairs showed slightly, non-significantly higher overlap than unrelated pairs.

J is TRBJ2-1 and V is TRBV7-9; D may match TRBD1 or TRBD2 (5 bases each). The last part of the DNA fits TRBJ2-7 better; the J call may be wrong. The sample comprised blood. This TCR derives from a boy aged 2 to 9 in good health. CDR3 sequence reads: CASSEGREQYF. CDR3 bases: TGTGCCAGCAGCGAGGGGCGGGAGCAGTACTTC.